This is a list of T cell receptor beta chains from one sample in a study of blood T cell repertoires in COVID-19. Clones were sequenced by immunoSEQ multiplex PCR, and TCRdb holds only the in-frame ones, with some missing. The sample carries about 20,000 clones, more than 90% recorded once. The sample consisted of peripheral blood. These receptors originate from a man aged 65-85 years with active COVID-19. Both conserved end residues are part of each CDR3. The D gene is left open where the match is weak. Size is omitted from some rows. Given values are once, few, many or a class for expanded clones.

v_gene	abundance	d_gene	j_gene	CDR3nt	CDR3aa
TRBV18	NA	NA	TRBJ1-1	TGTGCCAGCTCACTTGAGGTTTTGAACACTGAAGCTTTCTTT	CASSLEVLNTEAFF
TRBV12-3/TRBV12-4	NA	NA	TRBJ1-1	TGTGCCAGCAGTTCCTATTATGAAGCTTTCTTT	CASSSYYEAFF
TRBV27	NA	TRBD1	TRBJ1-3	TGTGCCAGCAGTTTATCCGGGACAGGGGTTGGAAACACCATATATTTT	CASSLSGTGVGNTIYF
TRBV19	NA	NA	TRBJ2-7	TGTGCCAGTAGGTGGGACTCGAGCTCCTACGAGCAGTACTTC	CASRWDSSSYEQYF
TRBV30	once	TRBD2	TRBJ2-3	TGTGCCTGGAGTGTAGTTGCGGGAGGCACAGATACGCAGTATTTT	CAWSVVAGGTDTQYF
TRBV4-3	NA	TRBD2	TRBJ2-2	TGCGCCAGCAGCCAAGTAGGGACTAGCGGGGGCCCCTCCGGGGAGCTGTTTTTT	CASSQVGTSGGPSGELFF
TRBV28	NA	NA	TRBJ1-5	TGTGCCAGCAGTGCGACGACAGGTGTTAGCAATCAGCCCCAGCATTTT	CASSATTGVSNQPQHF
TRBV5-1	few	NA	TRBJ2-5	TGCGCCAGCAGCTCCCTACCCCCACAAGAGACCCAGTACTTC	CASSSLPPQETQYF
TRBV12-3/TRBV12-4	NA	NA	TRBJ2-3	TGTGCCAGCAGTTACCGGGGTGCAGATACGCAGTATTTT	CASSYRGADTQYF
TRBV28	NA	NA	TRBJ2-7	TGTGCCAGCAGTTTGGACAGCTCCTACGAGCAGTACTTC	CASSLDSSYEQYF